This TCR beta chain was recovered during a study of tissue T cells after allogeneic stem cell transplantation (dated by TCRdb to the early 2020s). With respect to the entire study: TCR beta repertoires were profiled across many tissues obtained from research autopsies of patients with and without GVHD, as well as in mouse models of GVHD. The human arm was a prospective observational study without blinding or randomization.

The time point label of this sample denotes: mouse harvest day 14 after allogeneic transplant. Each mouse graft, delivered by tail vein injection, combined 10^6 splenic CD5+ T cells with 10^7 T-cell-depleted bone marrow cells. GVHD in mice was modeled with a major MHC-mismatch B6 (H2b) into BALB/c (H2d) model, and tissues were profiled at day 7 or 14. Mouse tissues and retro-orbital blood were harvested on day 7 or 14 post-transplant using separate sterile tools per animal; livers were flushed beforehand. Before genomic DNA was isolated with the DNeasy Blood & Tissue Kit, mouse tissues were minced with razor blades in buffered saline. This clone has a single count. Its antigen is not yet known. Being a mouse receptor, it is described with mouse gene labels and germline sequences. The read terminates 1 residue before the CDR3 end, so the remaining end is supplied by the germline J gene. The library was prepared using the immunoSEQ multiplex PCR assay. Adaptive Biotechnologies performed TCRbeta CDR3 sequencing at survey depth and reported CDR3 sequences, V/J genes, productive frequency, and template counts. TCR beta CDR3 regions were amplified from genomic DNA rather than RNA. The published analysis was carried out like this. Jensen-Shannon divergence served to quantify pairwise repertoire overlap between tissues, with 0 meaning identical and 1 meaning complete divergence. Tissues were clustered by single-linkage agglomerative hierarchical clustering of pairwise JSD values, and the clustering results were displayed as dendrograms. GLIPH2 was run on all patient samples with simulation_depth 1000, kmer_min_depth 3, cdr3_length_cutoff 8, keeping groups with more than two unique CDR3s. A standardized tissue-overlap score extrapolated Jaccard GLIPH-group overlap across patients to a standard repertoire size of 1000 clones. Linear mixed-effect models, with tissue as a fixed effect and individual as a random effect, were used to test how diversity related to clinical or experimental variables. The table comes from immuneACCESS by way of TCRdb, which keeps in-frame sequences with V and J called. Part of the clones is missing from these tables; in studies checked, under half for an unresolved V gene and the rest for unknown reasons. D and trimming come from the DNA, and the V and J calls and clone size come from that table. This sample lists roughly 2,700 clones; around 50% were detected once. Together, the top ten hold 33% of the sample.

The germline V gene encodes CDR1 KGHPV and CDR2 FQNQEV (reference sequence). Trimming removed 4 bases from V and 1 base from J, leaving 1 base between the germline ends. The CDR3 goes from the cysteine to the phenylalanine over 12 residues. The CDR3 was read in part: 33 bases, with the frame set at base 1. The paper's findings and limits, for the study overall: Within patients, how anatomically similar tissues were was a major factor shaping TCR repertoire composition, regardless of disease or transplant status. The study did not determine which tissue TCRs were alloreactive or antigen-specific, and some clones might have been persisting host cells. Only a few T cell clones appeared in more than one patient, yet motif-based clustering showed tissue-specific repertoire signatures that were shared between patients. The patient cohort was small and varied clinically, and sampling depth was recognized as a limitation. In both patients and mice, only a limited portion of the TCR repertoire detected in tissues was captured by blood and spleen T cells.

This receptor was obtained from a female BALB/c mouse given C57BL/6 T cells with graft-versus-host disease after an allogeneic hematopoietic cell transplant. The specimen sequenced was lymph node tissue. The chain couples TRBV26 to TRBJ2-2; the D gene remains uncertain. The CDR3 bases that were read are TGTGCCAGCAGTCAAAACACCGGGCAGCTCTAC. This codes for CASSQNTGQLY. The complete CDR3 sequence is CASSQNTGQLYF.